The present TCR beta chain was sequenced within a study of T-cell reconstitution after alpha-beta-depleted transplantation in children. The CDR3 runs 13 residues. The V end lost 0 bases, the J end lost 7 bases, and 7 bases lay between the germline ends. Germline V gives CDR1 SGHRS, CDR2 YFSETQ. This sample's TCRbeta library carried unique molecular identifier barcodes. TCRdb fed the PCR reads into MiXCR, producing one record per CDR3 protein. This sample has under 350,000 distinct CDR3 sequences; approximately 9.8% occur once, and the top ten carry around 9.1%. This clonotype was picked up a small number of times.

The receptor was derived from a human donor who donated a stem cell graft to a child with SCID. Specimen: PBMCs from the stem cell graft donor, collected from the stem cell graft. J is TRBJ2-2 and V is TRBV5-1; D is ambiguous. CDR3 coding DNA: TGCGCCAGCAGCTTGGCGGCAATCGGGGAGCTGTTTTTT. This sequence encodes CASSLAAIGELFF.